A selection of T cell receptor beta chains follows, all from one sample in a study of T cell responses to AZD1222 COVID-19 vaccine. Generated by immunoSEQ multiplex PCR, the TCRdb table keeps only in-frame clones and is missing some. The table records fewer than 150,000 clones, around 89% of them present only once. The sample in question was peripheral blood, obtained 28 days after the second AZD1222 dose. Receptor source: an adult who received the AZD1222 COVID-19 vaccine. Each CDR3 is given with its conserved first and last residue. The D gene is left open where the match is weak. Some rows mark clone size as missing; the rest say once, few, many or name a class of expanded clone.

>-|TRBD1|TRBV9|TRBJ1-3
CASSRGDRMGNTIYF
TGTGCCAGCAGCCGAGGGGACAGGATGGGAAACACCATATATTTT
>-|-|TRBV7-8|TRBJ1-3
CASSLALASGNTIYF
TGTGCCAGCAGCTTAGCGCTGGCGTCTGGAAACACCATATATTTT
>-|-|TRBV7-9|TRBJ2-7
CASSFEYEQYF
TGTGCCAGCAGCTTTGAGTACGAGCAGTACTTC
>-|-|TRBV12-3/TRBV12-4|TRBJ2-5
CASSNQETQYF
TGTGCCAGCAGTAACCAAGAGACCCAGTACTTC
>-|TRBD1|TRBV4-2|TRBJ1-5
CASSGAWDRGYQPQHF
TGTGCCAGCAGCGGGGCTTGGGACAGGGGTTATCAGCCCCAGCATTTT
>few|-|TRBV18|TRBJ2-1
CASSPTGADEQFF
TGTGCCAGCTCACCGACAGGAGCGGATGAGCAGTTCTTC
>-|-|TRBV10-3|TRBJ2-3
CAISRDGTDTQYF
TGTGCCATCAGTAGGGATGGGACAGATACGCAGTATTTT
>-|-|TRBV24-1|TRBJ2-1
CATSDLRLNNEQFF
TGTGCCACCAGTGATTTAAGACTCAACAATGAGCAGTTCTTC
>-|-|TRBV11-1|TRBJ1-6
CASSLAGNSPLHF
TGTGCCAGCAGCTTAGCCGGGAATTCACCCCTCCACTTT
>few|-|TRBV7-9|TRBJ2-3
CASSLGTTDTQYF
TGTGCCAGCAGCTTGGGGACCACAGATACGCAGTATTTT
>-|TRBD1|TRBV7-3|TRBJ1-6
CASSRDSQSSYNSPLHF
TGTGCCAGCAGCCGGGACAGTCAGAGCTCCTATAATTCACCCCTCCACTTT
>-|-|TRBV6-2/TRBV6-3|TRBJ1-5
CASSPREPGRPQHF
TGTGCCAGCAGTCCCCGTGAGCCAGGGAGGCCCCAGCATTTT
>-|-|TRBV6-5|TRBJ2-2
CASGPGLPGELFF
TGTGCCAGCGGCCCCGGGTTACCCGGGGAGCTGTTTTTT
>-|-|TRBV6-5|TRBJ2-1
CASSYTAVQQFF
TGTGCCAGCAGTTATACTGCAGTTCAGCAGTTCTTC
>-|-|TRBV6-1|TRBJ1-1
CASSGRDTEAFF
TGTGCCAGCAGTGGGCGGGACACTGAAGCTTTCTTT
>few|-|TRBV7-2|TRBJ2-3
CASRPTTDTQYF
TGTGCCAGTAGGCCCACCACAGATACGCAGTATTTT
>-|-|TRBV9|TRBJ1-2
CASSVGSNYGYTF
TGTGCCAGCAGCGTGGGGTCTAACTATGGCTACACCTTC
>once|TRBD2|TRBV6-4|TRBJ2-4
CASRDGGIQYF
TGTGCCAGCAGGGACGGGGGGATTCAGTACTTC
>-|TRBD2|TRBV3-1/TRBV3-2|TRBJ2-1
CASSPRWRGAYNEQFF
TGTGCCAGCAGCCCTCGTTGGCGGGGGGCCTACAATGAGCAGTTCTTC
>-|-|TRBV10-3|TRBJ1-5
CAISSRTENQPQHF
TGTGCCATCAGTTCCCGGACTGAAAATCAGCCCCAGCATTTT
>few|TRBD2|TRBV6-4|TRBJ2-1
CASSEREGYNEQFF
TGTGCCAGCAGTGAGAGGGAGGGGTACAATGAGCAGTTCTTC
>-|TRBD2|TRBV7-2|TRBJ2-7
CASSQASGGGYEQYF
TGTGCCAGCAGCCAAGCTAGCGGGGGGGGCTACGAGCAGTACTTC
>-|-|TRBV13|TRBJ1-1
CASSLAAGGLNTEAFF
TGTGCCAGCAGCCTCGCAGCGGGGGGCTTGAACACTGAAGCTTTCTTT
>-|-|TRBV7-2|TRBJ1-4
CASTAVPATNEKLFF
TGTGCCAGCACCGCCGTCCCCGCAACTAATGAAAAACTGTTTTTT
>-|-|TRBV6-6|TRBJ1-1
CASSRRNTEAFF
TGTGCCAGCAGCAGACGGAACACTGAAGCTTTCTTT
>-|-|TRBV6-5|TRBJ2-3
CASKLTDTQYF
TGTGCCAGCAAGCTCACAGATACGCAGTATTTT
>-|-|TRBV6-5|TRBJ2-5
CASRQRGGQETQYF
TGTGCCAGCAGGCAGAGGGGGGGCCAAGAGACCCAGTACTTC
>-|-|TRBV5-1|TRBJ1-3
CASSQGNTIYF
TGCGCCAGCAGCCAGGGAAACACCATATATTTT
>-|-|TRBV5-1|TRBJ2-1
CASSLEGVGMDEQFF
TGCGCCAGCAGCTTGGAAGGGGTCGGTATGGATGAGCAGTTCTTC
>-|TRBD2|TRBV7-3|TRBJ2-3
CASSLKRETADTQYF
TGTGCCAGCAGCTTAAAGCGGGAGACCGCAGATACGCAGTATTTT
>-|TRBD1|TRBV6-4|TRBJ1-2
CASSELPGQVYGYTF
TGTGCCAGCAGTGAGCTACCGGGACAGGTCTATGGCTACACCTTC
>-|-|TRBV6-5|TRBJ1-1
CASSTPGTKAFF
TGTGCCAGCAGCACCCCCGGGACGAAAGCTTTCTTT
>-|-|TRBV2|TRBJ2-7
CASSDHRGAYEQYF
TGTGCCAGCAGTGATCATAGGGGTGCCTACGAGCAGTACTTC
>-|TRBD1|TRBV7-8|TRBJ1-2
CASSLGQGAGYTF
TGTGCCAGCAGCTTAGGACAGGGGGCCGGCTACACCTTC
>-|-|TRBV19|TRBJ1-1
CASSLVMNTEAFF
TGTGCCAGTAGTCTAGTTATGAACACTGAAGCTTTCTTT
>once|TRBD2|TRBV9|TRBJ2-3
CASSVTSGGSADTQYF
TGTGCCAGCAGCGTTACTAGCGGGGGGTCGGCAGATACGCAGTATTTT
>-|-|TRBV3-1/TRBV3-2|TRBJ2-3
CASSQVKDRGQRCTDTQYF
TGTGCCAGCAGCCAAGTTAAAGACAGAGGGCAGAGATGCACAGATACGCAGTATTTT
>once|TRBD1|TRBV24-1|TRBJ1-1
CATSDGRGGTEAFF
TGTGCCACCAGTGACGGCAGGGGGGGCACTGAAGCTTTCTTT
>-|-|TRBV7-3|TRBJ1-1
CASSLGGSTMNTEAFF
TGTGCCAGCAGCTTAGGCGGATCGACCATGAACACTGAAGCTTTCTTT
>-|-|TRBV19|TRBJ1-6
CASSIDPASPLHF
TGTGCCAGTAGTATAGACCCCGCGTCACCCCTCCACTTT
>-|TRBD1|TRBV15|TRBJ1-1
CATSRVVDRGRNTEAFF
TGTGCCACCAGCAGAGTGGTGGACAGGGGTAGGAACACTGAAGCTTTCTTT
>-|-|TRBV15|TRBJ1-1
CATSRDRLGLEAFF
TGTGCCACCAGCAGAGATCGTCTAGGGCTTGAAGCTTTCTTT